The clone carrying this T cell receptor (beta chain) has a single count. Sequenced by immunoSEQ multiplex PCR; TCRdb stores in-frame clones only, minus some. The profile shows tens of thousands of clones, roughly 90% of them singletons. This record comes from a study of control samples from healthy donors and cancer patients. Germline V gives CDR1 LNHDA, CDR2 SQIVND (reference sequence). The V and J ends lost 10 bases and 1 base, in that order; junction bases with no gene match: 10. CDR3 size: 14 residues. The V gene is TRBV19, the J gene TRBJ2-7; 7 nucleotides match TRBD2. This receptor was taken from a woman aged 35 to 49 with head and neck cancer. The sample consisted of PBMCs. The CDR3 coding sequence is TGTGCCATTTCGCCTGGGACTACGTCCTACGAGCAGTACTTC. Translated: CAISPGTTSYEQYF.